The clone carrying this T cell receptor beta chain showed up just a few times. Its antigen is unidentified. TCRdb fed the 5' RACE reads into MiXCR, producing one record per CDR3 protein. The sample includes about 340,000 distinct CDR3 sequences, roughly 13% of them seen just once. Germline trimming cut 5 bases from V and 3 bases from J; bases unmatched to any gene: 5. Germline loops: CDR1 LNHDA, CDR2 SQIVND (reference sequence). The length of the CDR3 is 16 residues. The entry originates in a study of T-cell memory formation after mild COVID-19. General observations from the study: Within pre-infection memory, some responding clones were found, suggesting cross-reactive memory joined. Clones that contracted from day 15 to 85 were balanced CD4/CD8, while later expanders leaned CD4+. Chiefly within CM and EM were the contracting CD4+ clones; CD8+ ones were within EMRA.

Sequenced material: PBMCs or a T cell subset sorted from them (not recorded which). The receptor comes from a young man who had mild COVID-19 (a few samples of this study predate the infection). Cell type and time point are not known. The V call is TRBV19, the J call TRBJ1-6; the match to TRBD1 covers 9 bases. Written as DNA, the CDR3 is TGTGCCAGTAGTGCCTTGACAGGGGGCTATAATTCACCCCTCCACTTT. Protein sequence: CASSALTGGYNSPLHF.